This entry lists 23 T cell receptor beta chains sequenced from one sample in a study of T cell responses to AZD1222 COVID-19 vaccine. Repertoires were generated with immunoSEQ multiplex PCR, while TCRdb's copy carries only in-frame clones and drops some. The repertoire consists of 150,000 to 200,000 clones, with around 90% occurring once and the leading ten covering about 24%. The sequencing used peripheral blood, collected 28 days after the second AZD1222 dose. The receptor set was obtained from an adult who received the AZD1222 COVID-19 vaccine.

V gene TRBV27 combines with J gene TRBJ2-2; D gene ambiguous. The germline V and J ends were trimmed by 7 bases and 6 bases, with 24 bases remaining between them. The CDR3 runs 17 residues. Germline loops: CDR1 MNHEY, CDR2 SMNVEV (reference sequence). As DNA, the CDR3 is TGTGCCAGCACCTCCCCGGTCGGTCCGGTTCTCGCCGGGGAGCTGTTTTTT. Its protein product is CASTSPVGPVLAGELFF.

This chain joins TRBV5-8 and TRBJ2-3; D unclear. The V end was cut by 2 bases, the J end by 2 bases, with 6 bases between. Germline-derived CDR1 and CDR2 are SGHTS and YDEGEE. This CDR3 spans 13 amino acids. CDR3 nucleotides: TGTGCCAGCAGCTTAGTTTTCACAGATACGCAGTATTTT. Amino acids: CASSLVFTDTQYF. Full variable domain (missing parts from reference TRBV5-8 and TRBJ2-3): EAGVTQSPTHLIKTRGQQATLRCSPISGHTSVYWYQQALGLGLQFLLWYDEGEERNRGNFPPRFSGRQFPNYSSELNVNALELEDSALYLCASSLVFTDTQYFGPGTRLTVL.

This clone occurred once. The chain is built from TRBV24-1 and TRBJ2-1; the match to TRBD2 covers 9 bases. Germline CDR1 and CDR2: KGHDR and SFDVKD. After removal of 7 bases from V and 9 bases from J, the junction contained 3 bases not matched to a gene. CDR3 size: 12 residues. Here the CDR3 DNA reads TGTGCCACCAGGGGACTAGCCCTTGAGCAGTTCTTC. The encoded protein is CATRGLALEQFF.

This clone showed up just a few times. This chain links TRBV7-3 with TRBJ1-2; D is possibly TRBD1 (5 bases). Trimming removed 0 bases at V and 6 bases at J, with 8 bases between. The CDR3 runs 13 residues. Germline loops: CDR1 SGHTA, CDR2 FQGTGA. The CDR3 spells CASSLTQGNGYTF. Here the CDR3 DNA reads TGTGCCAGCAGCTTAACCCAGGGCAATGGCTACACCTTC.

The V and J genes are TRBV28 and TRBJ2-7; TRBD2 matches 7 bases. The CDR3 has 14 residues. In germline, CDR1 is MDHEN, CDR2 SYDVKM. With V trimmed by 4 bases and J by 2 bases, 5 bases remained unmatched. CDR3 DNA: TGTGCCAGCAGTTACCCTGGGGGGGCCTACGAGCAGTACTTC. It encodes CASSYPGGAYEQYF.

The chain joins TRBV7-8 to TRBJ1-1, with 10 bases lining up with TRBD1. V trimming: 1 base; J trimming: 6 bases; junction bases outside the gene matches: 8. The length of the CDR3 is 16 residues. The V gene's germline CDR1 is SGHVS and CDR2 FQNEAQ. CDR3 in amino acids: CASSLGGQGSGSEAFF. CDR3 in DNA: TGTGCCAGCAGCTTAGGGGGACAGGGGTCGGGGTCTGAAGCTTTCTTT.

The chain uses TRBV6-1 and TRBJ1-6, with 9 bases fitting TRBD1. Germline assignment: CDR1 MNHNS and CDR2 SASEGT. This CDR3 is 16 amino acids long. The J segment lost 7 bases and the V segment lost 4 bases, leaving 8 bases of the junction unmatched. The CDR3 sequence: CASSASQGAPNSPLHF. Written as DNA, the CDR3 is TGTGCCAGCAGTGCCTCACAGGGGGCGCCGAATTCACCCCTCCACTTT.

The rearrangement joins TRBV4-3 to TRBJ2-3; tentatively, D is TRBD1 (6 bases). V was cut by 1 base and J by 2 bases, with 10 bases left in between. The CDR3 runs to 15 residues. CDR1 and CDR2 from the germline V gene are LGHNA and YSLEER. The CDR3 nucleotides are TGCGCCAGCAGCCAAGGGGACACTGCCACAGATACGCAGTATTTT. Translating it yields CASSQGDTATDTQYF.

V is TRBV29-1 and J is TRBJ2-1; 15 nucleotides agree with TRBD2. Looked up from germline, CDR1 is SQVTM and CDR2 is ANQGSEA. There are 18 residues in the CDR3. With V trimmed by 0 bases and J by 9 bases, 12 bases remained unmatched. The CDR3 bases are TGCAGCGTTGAAGAACCGTCGTGGACTAGCGGGAGGGCCGGTGAGCAGTTCTTC. It specifies CSVEEPSWTSGRAGEQFF.

The rearrangement joins TRBV5-4 to TRBJ2-1; 7 positions match TRBD2. The CDR3 runs 15 residues. Germline lookup yields CDR1 SGHNT and CDR2 YYREEE (reference sequence). V lost 5 bases, J lost 5 bases, and 10 bases stayed unmatched. CDR3 sequence (DNA): TGTGCCAGCAGACCCGAGCGGGATGTGGACAATGAGCAGTTCTTC. The encoded protein is CASRPERDVDNEQFF.

The chain links TRBV6-5 to TRBJ2-3, with 10 bases matching TRBD2. CDR3 length equals 15 residues. V was clipped by 6 bases and J by 5 bases; unmatched bases: 8. Per germline, CDR1 MNHEY and CDR2 SVGAGI. CDR3 sequence (DNA): TGTGCCAGCAGCGACGGGACTAGCGATCTAGATACGCAGTATTTT. This sequence encodes CASSDGTSDLDTQYF.

This chain joins TRBV28 and TRBJ2-7; TRBD2 might be the D (6 bases). This CDR3 comprises 15 residues. Trimming left V 3 bases short and J 4 bases short, with 16 bases between. CDR1 MDHEN and CDR2 SYDVKM come from the germline V gene. The CDR3 coding sequence is TGTGCCAGCAGTTTCGCAGGAGGGGCCTTTTACGAGCAGTACTTC. Amino acids: CASSFAGGAFYEQYF.

The V and J genes are TRBV7-9 and TRBJ2-3, with D unresolved. There are 14 residues in the CDR3. Trimming cost V 5 bases and J 1 base, with 10 bases left between them. Germline V gene data show CDR1 as SEHNR and CDR2 as FQNEAQ (reference sequence). CDR3 protein: CASSASGRTDTQYF. CDR3 nucleotide sequence: TGTGCCAGCAGCGCCTCCGGGCGCACAGATACGCAGTATTTT.

This clone was detected only a few times. V and J are TRBV2 and TRBJ2-1, with TRBD1 matching over 9 bases. This CDR3 is 12 amino acids long. Germline assignment: CDR1 SNHLY and CDR2 FYNNEI. With 1 base clipped from V and 15 bases from J, the junction kept 4 bases outside the gene matches. CDR3 region: CASSEGGTGSFF. In nucleotides, the CDR3 is TGTGCCAGCAGTGAAGGGGGGACAGGGTCGTTCTTC.

This chain joins TRBV2 and TRBJ2-7, with D hard to call. CDR1 is SNHLY and CDR2 is FYNNEI in the germline V gene. There are 16 residues in the CDR3. V was trimmed by 2 bases and J by 3 bases, leaving 17 bases between them. The CDR3 DNA is TGTGCCAGCAGTGAAAGCTGGCTCGGGTCCCTCTACGAGCAGTACTTC. This sequence encodes CASSESWLGSLYEQYF.

The chain recombines TRBV5-4 with TRBJ1-2, with 8 positions matching TRBD1. Germline V lookup: CDR1 SGHNT, CDR2 YYREEE (reference sequence). The CDR3 sequence is 14 residues long. The J segment lost 4 bases and the V segment lost 0 bases, leaving 2 bases of the junction unmatched. CDR3 loop: CASSLDRGSYGYTF. CDR3 bases: TGTGCCAGCAGCTTGGACAGGGGGTCCTATGGCTACACCTTC.

The rearrangement links TRBV19 to TRBJ2-7, with no clear D. V was trimmed by 0 bases and J by 7 bases, leaving 4 bases between them. This CDR3 has 11 residues. Germline V gene lookup returns CDR1 LNHDA and CDR2 SQIVND (reference sequence). Written as DNA, the CDR3 is TGTGCCAGTAGTATAGAGAAGGAGCAGTACTTC. Its translation: CASSIEKEQYF.

This rearrangement joins TRBV27 to TRBJ2-2; no clear D gene. The CDR3 is 14 amino acids. V was trimmed by 2 bases and J by 1 base, leaving 5 bases between them. CDR1 MNHEY and CDR2 SMNVEV come from the germline V gene (reference sequence). The CDR3 DNA reads as TGTGCCAGCAGTTTACCTAAGAACACCGGGGAGCTGTTTTTT. This sequence encodes CASSLPKNTGELFF.

The chain is built from TRBV7-2 and TRBJ2-7, with D uncertain. Trimming removed 3 bases from V and 1 base from J, with 7 bases in between. Germline CDR1 SGHTA, CDR2 FQGNSA. The CDR3 has 13 amino acids. The DNA of the CDR3 is TGTGCCAGCAGCTTCGGCTGGTCCTACGAGCAGTACTTC. It specifies CASSFGWSYEQYF.

The chain recombines TRBV18 with TRBJ1-1, with D possibly being TRBD1 (5 bases). CDR1 and CDR2 from the germline V gene are KGHSH and LQKENI. The CDR3 length is 15 residues. Trimming pared 1 base from V and 3 bases from J, leaving 12 bases between. CDR3 bases: TGTGCCAGCTCACCACGTCAGGACATTGACACTGAAGCTTTCTTT. Protein product: CASSPRQDIDTEAFF.

The chain carries TRBV5-4 and TRBJ2-1; D perhaps matches TRBD1 (6 bases). This CDR3 has 13 residues. V was trimmed by 2 bases and J by 8 bases, leaving 11 bases between them. From germline, CDR1 is SGHNT and CDR2 YYREEE (reference sequence). The CDR3 loop is CASSFGQTHEQFF. CDR3 in DNA: TGTGCCAGCAGCTTCGGACAGACCCATGAGCAGTTCTTC.

This chain uses TRBV28 with TRBJ2-1, with D unclear. CDR1 MDHEN and CDR2 SYDVKM come from the germline V gene. The CDR3 spans 15 residues. Trimming left V 6 bases short and J 2 bases short, with 14 bases between. The CDR3: CASSPADFPYNEQFF. The CDR3 DNA reads as TGTGCCAGCAGCCCGGCGGATTTCCCCTACAATGAGCAGTTCTTC.

In regard to this clone: Other DNA sequences in this specimen translate into the identical CDR3. The V and J genes are TRBV18 and TRBJ2-7, with D uncertain. Germline V gives CDR1 KGHSH, CDR2 LQKENI. The CDR3 spans 11 residues. The V gene lost 3 bases and the J gene lost 4 bases, with 4 bases spanning the gap. CDR3 loop: CASSPGYEQYF. The CDR3 bases are TGTGCCAGCTCACCGGGGTACGAGCAGTACTTC.